A single sample gave rise to the 7 T cell receptor beta chains below, sequenced in a study of blood T cells in healthy people across ages. Combining a sample-barcoded 5' primer with a J-beta primer mix, a second PCR ran for about 6 to 12 cycles. TCRdb re-analysed the 5' RACE reads in MiXCR, keeping a single row per CDR3 protein. The table includes about 940,000 distinct CDR3 sequences, about 44% detected once. Sequencing input: blood. Receptors originate from a man aged 30 to 39 in good health.

The chain joins TRBV4-1 to TRBJ1-2; D gene uncertain. Looked up from germline, CDR1 is MGHRA and CDR2 is YSYEKL. The CDR3 is 13 amino acids. Trimming pared 1 base from V and 4 bases from J, leaving 7 bases between. The CDR3 DNA reads as TGCGCCAGCAGCCAAGGGTCGGCCTATGGCTACACCTTC. It yields the protein CASSQGSAYGYTF.

This clonotype was picked up a small number of times. The chain recombines TRBV24-1 with TRBJ1-5, with 8 bases that match TRBD1. Germline CDR1 KGHDR, CDR2 SFDVKD. The CDR3 has 17 amino acids. V lost 4 bases, J lost 0 bases, and 7 bases stayed unmatched. CDR3 DNA: TGTGCCACCAGTGAGGGGACAGGTCCCGATAGCAATCAGCCCCAGCATTTT. This sequence encodes CATSEGTGPDSNQPQHF.

The rearrangement links TRBV4-2 to TRBJ2-3; no definite D call. Germline CDR1 is LGHNA and CDR2 is YNFKEQ. The CDR3 has 15 residues. The V gene lost 0 bases and the J gene lost 2 bases, with 9 bases spanning the gap. CDR3 in DNA: TGTGCCAGCAGCCAAGATACCGCAGTCACAGATACGCAGTATTTT. This encodes CASSQDTAVTDTQYF.

This clonotype was observed a handful of times. The chain combines TRBV6-1 with TRBJ2-5, with 10 bases fitting TRBD2. CDR1 MNHNS and CDR2 SASEGT come from the germline V gene. The CDR3 is 14 amino acids. The J segment lost 5 bases and the V segment lost 6 bases, leaving 6 bases of the junction unmatched. This CDR3 reads CASRKTAGGETQYF. CDR3 coding DNA: TGTGCCAGCAGGAAGACAGCGGGGGGGGAGACCCAGTACTTC.

This clonotype showed up just a few times. The chain employs TRBV14 and TRBJ2-7, with 12 bases lining up with TRBD2. Germline CDR1 is SGHDN and CDR2 is FVKESK. Trimming took 4 bases from V and 1 from J; bases not matched to a gene: 5. CDR3 length: 16 amino acids. CDR3 bases: TGTGCCAGCAGCCCGAGACTAGCGGGGGTTTCCTACGAGCAGTACTTC. Amino acid sequence: CASSPRLAGVSYEQYF.

This clonotype was seen ten or more times. J is TRBJ2-5 and V is TRBV7-9, with a tentative D call TRBD2 (6 bases). This CDR3 contains 15 residues. V was cut by 5 bases and J by 3 bases, with 16 bases left in between. CDR1 is SEHNR, CDR2 FQNEAQ, per germline (reference sequence). The CDR3 DNA follows: TGTGCCAGCAGCCAAATTCGGGGGACTGAAGAGACCCAGTACTTC. This encodes CASSQIRGTEETQYF.

This clonotype showed up just a few times. This chain joins TRBV7-9 and TRBJ2-5; D is undetermined. The end of the DNA is better explained by TRBJ2-7, so the J call may be wrong. Looked up from germline, CDR1 is SEHNR and CDR2 is FQNEAQ (reference sequence). The CDR3 length is 12 residues. The CDR3 nucleotides are TGTGCCAGCAGCTCCGGATCCGACGAGCAGTACTTC. It specifies CASSSGSDEQYF.